This T cell receptor (beta chain) was recorded in a study of blood T cell repertoires in COVID-19. The CDR3 extends over 17 amino acids. Original data processing: Amplification from reference gene primers served as the basis for estimated nucleated cell counts. Sequencing used immunoSEQ multiplex PCR; TCRdb keeps in-frame clones, though not all of them. The V and J calls and clone size were taken over from that table, and D and trimming were inferred from the DNA. The data contain around 330,000 clones, approximately 90% of them seen just once; the ten biggest clones take up more than 8.5%. Which cohort a participant joined came from the clinical history participants gave. Note on this clone: The junction differs from germline at one of its ends, possibly a read error.

The sequence came from a woman between 18 and 29 years old who had recovered from COVID-19. The chain employs TRBV6-7 and TRBJ2-4, with 8 bases identical to TRBD2. TRBV6-7 is given ORF status, its function remaining uncertain. Sequenced input: PBMCs or T cells enriched from blood (not recorded which). The CDR3 DNA reads TGTGCCAGCAGGTACTCGGGGGGGGGCCGAGCCAAAAACATTCAGTACTTC. Amino acids: CASRYSGGGRAKNIQYF.